The sequence of this T cell receptor beta chain was determined in a study of blood T cell repertoires in COVID-19. As handled by the study authors: Reference gene primer amplification gave estimated nucleated cell counts. Using immunoSEQ multiplex PCR, the repertoire was profiled, and TCRdb retains in-frame clones only, with some absent. V, J and clone size were drawn from that table, and D and trimming were deduced from the DNA. This table holds 150,000 to 200,000 clones, around 80% found once. Those who participated ranged in age from roughly 18 to 90 years and resided in around 22 US areas. In assigning cohorts, the study relied on participant-reported clinical history. Recovered status in Cohort 3 required two negative PCRs, clearance, or symptom resolution. Germline loops: CDR1 SGHNT, CDR2 YYREEE (reference sequence). V was clipped by 3 bases and J by 2 bases; unmatched bases: 9. This CDR3 is 16 amino acids long.

The specimen was PBMCs or T cells enriched from blood (not recorded which). The rearrangement links TRBV5-4 to TRBJ2-5, with 8 bases aligning to TRBD1. This TCR was sampled from a man aged 50 or older who had recovered from COVID-19. The CDR3, as DNA: TGTGCCAGCAGCTCTGGACAGGGACCTTTTCAAGAGACCCAGTACTTC. Protein sequence: CASSSGQGPFQETQYF. The full variable domain, with the rest looked up from reference TRBV5-4 and TRBJ2-5, is ETGVTQSPTHLIKTRGQQVTLRCSSQSGHNTVSWYQQALGQGPQFIFQYYREEENGRGNFPPRFSGLQFPNYSSELNVNALELDDSALYLCASSSGQGPFQETQYFGPGTRLLVL.